This T cell receptor (beta chain) was sequenced in a study of graft-versus-host responses after intestinal transplantation. Study-level information: Grafts that recipients had were multivisceral, liver-intestinal, or isolated intestinal transplants. Uniformly, recipients were administered anti-thymocyte globulin induction with subsequent tacrolimus and steroids for around 3 years. Broader study findings: There were GvH clones found in recipient marrow, and some of them appeared first in ileum or blood.

The germline V gene has CDR1 SGHAT and CDR2 FQNNGV. The CDR3 is 16 amino acids. Trimming shortened V by 2 bases and J by 4 bases, and 17 bases separated the two germline ends. In the case of this clone: Its antigen is not identified.

Sequencing used immunoSEQ multiplex PCR; TCRdb keeps in-frame clones, though not all of them. The sample records about 73,000 clones, 85% to 90% being singletons. Source: unstimulated CD8+ T cells sorted from spleen or lymph node cells, taken before transplant. The rearrangement joins TRBV11-2 to TRBJ1-2; TRBD1 might be the D (5 bases). This TCR was recovered from a human donor who was the organ donor for an intestinal transplant. The CDR3 region is CASSLSSVTGFYGYTF. In DNA form, the CDR3 reads TGTGCCAGCAGCTTATCCTCCGTAACAGGCTTCTATGGCTACACCTTC. Combining the CDR3 with reference TRBV11-2 and TRBJ1-2 gives the whole variable domain EAGVAQSPRYKIIEKRQSVAFWCNPISGHATLYWYQQILGQGPKLLIQFQNNGVVDDSQLPKDRFSAERLKGVDSTLKIQPAKLEDSAVYLCASSLSSVTGFYGYTFGSGTRLTVV.